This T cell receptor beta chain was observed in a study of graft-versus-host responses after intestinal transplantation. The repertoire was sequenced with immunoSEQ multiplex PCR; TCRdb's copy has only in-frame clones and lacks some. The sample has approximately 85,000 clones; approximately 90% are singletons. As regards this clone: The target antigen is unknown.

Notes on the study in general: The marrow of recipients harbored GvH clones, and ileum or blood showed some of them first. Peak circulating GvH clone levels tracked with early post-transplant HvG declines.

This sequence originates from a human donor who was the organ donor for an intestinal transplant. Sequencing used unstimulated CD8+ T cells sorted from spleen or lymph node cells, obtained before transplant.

The CDR3 sequence: CASSEGLAGGIYEQYF. The DNA for the CDR3 is TGTGCCAGCAGCGAGGGACTAGCGGGGGGGATCTACGAGCAGTACTTC. The V call is TRBV5-4, the J call TRBJ2-7, with 16 bases fitting TRBD2. Germline V CDR1 and CDR2: SGHNT, YYREEE (reference sequence). There are 16 residues in the CDR3. The trim removed 4 bases at V and 3 bases at J, leaving 4 bases unmatched.